The rows below give T cell receptor beta chains drawn from one sample of a study of shared clonotypes between healthy human individuals. Sequenced by immunoSEQ multiplex PCR; TCRdb stores in-frame clones only, minus some. The sample has 2 million to 2.5 million clones, about 95% seen once. Material: naive CD8+ T cells sorted from blood. These receptors were obtained from a man younger than 35 in good health. Both conserved end residues are part of each CDR3. Each record gives: CDR3 DNA, CDR3 protein, V gene, J gene, clone size, D gene. The D gene is left open where the match is weak. Clone size is stated in some rows and not others, as once, few, many or a class when expanded.

CDR3 DNA: TGTGCCTGGGCCCAGACAGGGGGCTACGAGCAGTACTTC; CDR3 protein: CAWAQTGGYEQYF; V gene: TRBV30; J gene: TRBJ2-7; clone size: -; D gene: TRBD1
CDR3 DNA: TGTGCCAGCAGGCCGAGCGGGAGTGGTTACGAGCAGTACTTC; CDR3 protein: CASRPSGSGYEQYF; V gene: TRBV27; J gene: TRBJ2-7; clone size: once; D gene: TRBD2
CDR3 DNA: TGTGCCAGCAGCTTGGTAGCGGGAGCTCCCGAGCAGTACTTC; CDR3 protein: CASSLVAGAPEQYF; V gene: TRBV5-4; J gene: TRBJ2-7; clone size: -; D gene: TRBD2
CDR3 DNA: TGTGCCAGCAGCCCGGGACTAGCGGGGCCCCATTTT; CDR3 protein: CASSPGLAGPHF; V gene: TRBV7-2; J gene: TRBJ2-3; clone size: -; D gene: TRBD2
CDR3 DNA: TGCGCCAGCAGCCAAGATCTGGGCCCGAGCTCCTACAATGAGCAGTTCTTC; CDR3 protein: CASSQDLGPSSYNEQFF; V gene: TRBV4-1; J gene: TRBJ2-1; clone size: -; D gene: -
CDR3 DNA: TGTGCCAGCAGTTTTTTGGTCCATCTCCAAGAGACCCAGTACTTC; CDR3 protein: CASSFLVHLQETQYF; V gene: TRBV28; J gene: TRBJ2-5; clone size: -; D gene: -
CDR3 DNA: TGTGCCATCAGTGAAACTAGCGAGGAGCAGTTCTTC; CDR3 protein: CAISETSEEQFF; V gene: TRBV10-3; J gene: TRBJ2-1; clone size: -; D gene: TRBD2
CDR3 DNA: TGTGCCAGCAGTTTAGAGGCATCCTACGAGCAGTACTTC; CDR3 protein: CASSLEASYEQYF; V gene: TRBV27; J gene: TRBJ2-7; clone size: -; D gene: -
CDR3 DNA: TGCGCCAGCAGCCAGGGGACAGGGGTTCAAGAGACCCAGTACTTC; CDR3 protein: CASSQGTGVQETQYF; V gene: TRBV4-3; J gene: TRBJ2-5; clone size: -; D gene: TRBD1
CDR3 DNA: TGTGCCAGTACGGCAGGGCTCGGTCAGCCCCAGCATTTT; CDR3 protein: CASTAGLGQPQHF; V gene: TRBV6-5; J gene: TRBJ1-5; clone size: -; D gene: -
CDR3 DNA: TGTGCCAGCAGGATGGGCCAGTGGGGGGCCACCTACAATGAGCAGTTCTTC; CDR3 protein: CASRMGQWGATYNEQFF; V gene: TRBV28; J gene: TRBJ2-1; clone size: -; D gene: -
CDR3 DNA: TGCGCCAGCAGCTTGGAGACTACCCCAGATACGCAGTATTTT; CDR3 protein: CASSLETTPDTQYF; V gene: TRBV5-1; J gene: TRBJ2-3; clone size: -; D gene: -
CDR3 DNA: TGTGCCAGCTCCGGGGGCGGAAAACTGTTTTTT; CDR3 protein: CASSGGGKLFF; V gene: TRBV2; J gene: TRBJ1-4; clone size: -; D gene: -
CDR3 DNA: TGTGCCAGCAGTAATTCAAGAGCCGACAGGGGCCCGAACACTGAAGCTTTCTTT; CDR3 protein: CASSNSRADRGPNTEAFF; V gene: TRBV9; J gene: TRBJ1-1; clone size: -; D gene: TRBD1
CDR3 DNA: TGCGCCAGCAGCTGGAGGACTAGTGGCGACGAGCAGTACTTC; CDR3 protein: CASSWRTSGDEQYF; V gene: TRBV5-1; J gene: TRBJ2-7; clone size: -; D gene: TRBD2
CDR3 DNA: TGCGCCAGCAGCCAAGAAGTGGCGGGACTAGCGGGAGCTGGGTACGAGCAGTACTTC; CDR3 protein: CASSQEVAGLAGAGYEQYF; V gene: TRBV4-1; J gene: TRBJ2-7; clone size: -; D gene: TRBD2
CDR3 DNA: TGTGCCAGCAGCTTAGATGGGGCCCCTCAAGGGGCCCAGTACTTC; CDR3 protein: CASSLDGAPQGAQYF; V gene: TRBV7-9; J gene: TRBJ2-5; clone size: -; D gene: -
CDR3 DNA: TGTGCCAGCAGCCCAGGGGGGGGCACTGAAGCTTTCTTT; CDR3 protein: CASSPGGGTEAFF; V gene: TRBV11-3; J gene: TRBJ1-1; clone size: -; D gene: TRBD1
CDR3 DNA: TGTGCCAGCAGCCCAACAGGGGGCGGAGATACGCAGTATTTT; CDR3 protein: CASSPTGGGDTQYF; V gene: TRBV9; J gene: TRBJ2-3; clone size: -; D gene: TRBD1
CDR3 DNA: TGTGCCAGCAGCCTCCACGGGGGTGGCTACGAGCAGTACTTC; CDR3 protein: CASSLHGGGYEQYF; V gene: TRBV14; J gene: TRBJ2-7; clone size: -; D gene: -
CDR3 DNA: TGTGCCAGCAGTCCGCCGGGACAGGGATATTATGGCTACACCTTC; CDR3 protein: CASSPPGQGYYGYTF; V gene: TRBV6-1; J gene: TRBJ1-2; clone size: -; D gene: TRBD1
CDR3 DNA: TGTGCCAGCAGCTCTAGTCCCCTCTGGGAGACCAATGAGCAGTTCTTC; CDR3 protein: CASSSSPLWETNEQFF; V gene: TRBV7-6; J gene: TRBJ2-1; clone size: -; D gene: -